The entry below gives a single T cell receptor beta chain sequence along with its context. This clone was detected once. This clone's antigen is unknown. Nothing much larger sits one base from this clone, and base qualities are not available. Collaborating institutions collected whole blood in K2EDTA tubes following their own protocols. For TCRbeta analysis, collaborator samples were shipped as frozen whole blood, as isolated PBMCs, or as DNA extracted from either sample type. TCRbeta CDR3 regions were amplified from genomic DNA using the immunoSEQ Assay, a bias-controlled multiplex PCR. The published analysis was carried out like this. The number of nucleated cells in each sample was estimated by amplification of reference gene primers within the assay. Sequence reads were collapsed and filtered to measure the absolute abundance of every unique TCRbeta CDR3 rearrangement. For each sample, productive Simpson clonality was calculated as the square root of Simpson's diversity index over productive rearrangements. TCRdb's version of the immuneACCESS table is confined to in-frame rearrangements and falls short of the full clone set. An unresolved V gene accounts for under half of the shortfall where checked; the remainder is of unknown origin. Clonal size and the V and J genes are those of that table, whereas D and trimming came from the DNA. The sample table shows roughly 190,000 clones, and more than 80% are seen once. The biggest ten clones account for roughly 7.7% of the sample.

This record belongs to a study of blood T cell repertoires in COVID-19 (dated by TCRdb to the early 2020s). About the investigation overall: The collaborator samples originated in the United States, Italy and Spain and spanned the acute and convalescent phases of COVID-19. The material from the prospective study consisted of cDNA or gDNA derived from T cells, B-cell-depleted T cells, or PBMCs. Deeply sampled blood TCRbeta repertoires from subjects exposed to, actively infected with, or recovered from COVID-19 were included in the dataset. A freely available public database, intended as a resource for researchers studying the immune response to SARS-CoV-2, is where the repertoires were released. The samples were drawn from the first 160 participants of the ongoing ImmuneRACE study and from over a thousand subjects provided by 6 global collaborators. A de-identified subject ID, COVID-19 status, age in years and sex were almost always included in the sample metadata. Where HLA class I and class II types were available, the types were taken from metadata supplied by the sample provider, not from assay-based typing.

Paper-wide results and their limitations: Clinical and demographic metadata were provided uncurated, with the amount varying by source and participant.

This clonotype was obtained from a woman aged 55-69 years with acute or convalescent COVID-19. Sequencing was carried out using peripheral blood.

The CDR3 protein sequence reads: CASSLSSGREDTQYF. Here is the DNA: TGTGCCAGCAGTTTATCTAGCGGGAGAGAAGATACGCAGTATTTT. The chain uses TRBV28 and TRBJ2-3; 10 bases in the junction line up with TRBD2. Via the germline V gene, CDR1 is MDHEN and CDR2 SYDVKM. Reading from cysteine to phenylalanine, the CDR3 counts 15 amino acids. Only CDR3 DNA is held: 45 bases, read in frame from base 1. V lost 1 base and J lost 5 bases, and the count of bases not matched to a germline gene is 3.